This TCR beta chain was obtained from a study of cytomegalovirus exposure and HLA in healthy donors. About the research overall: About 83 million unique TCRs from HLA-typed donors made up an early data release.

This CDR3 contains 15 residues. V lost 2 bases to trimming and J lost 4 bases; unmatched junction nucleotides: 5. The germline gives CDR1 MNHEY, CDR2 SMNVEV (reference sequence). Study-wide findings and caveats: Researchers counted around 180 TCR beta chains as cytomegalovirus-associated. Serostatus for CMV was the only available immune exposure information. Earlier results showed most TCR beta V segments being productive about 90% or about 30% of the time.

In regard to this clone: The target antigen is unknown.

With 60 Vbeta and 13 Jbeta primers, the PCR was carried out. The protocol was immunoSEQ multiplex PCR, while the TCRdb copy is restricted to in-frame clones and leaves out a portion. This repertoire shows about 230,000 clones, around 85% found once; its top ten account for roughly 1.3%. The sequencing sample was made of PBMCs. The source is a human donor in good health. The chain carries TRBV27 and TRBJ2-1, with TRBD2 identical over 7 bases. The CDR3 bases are TGTGCCAGCAGTTTAATCGGCGGGAGTTACAATGAGCAGTTCTTC. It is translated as CASSLIGGSYNEQFF.